This T cell receptor (beta chain) originates from a study of beta chain features in type 1 diabetes (dated by TCRdb to between 2017 and 2018). About the study as a whole: No differences in mean age, gender distribution, total cell number or subset yield were found between patients and healthy donors. Regulatory and stem cell-like memory subsets were obtained from only 8 patients and about 8 healthy donors, while naive and central memory subsets were obtained from all 30 or so donors. A total of 90 million to 120 million sorted cells were examined across all samples, and a strong correlation was observed between cell number per subset and RNA yield. In the study, TCRB repertoires of sorted circulating CD4+ T cell subsets from recently diagnosed type 1 diabetes patients were compared with those of matched healthy donors. General conclusions and limits of the study: Naive, central memory and regulatory TCRB repertoires appeared to be more alike among patients than among healthy donors. A moderate but significant shortening of TCRB CDR3 length was observed in type 1 diabetes patients in all four CD4+ subsets. HLA sub-analyses involved small numbers of individuals, so any influence of HLA type on TCRB rearrangement remained unresolved. PCR might favor shorter templates, but patient and control samples were amplified and corrected together, so any skew would affect both groups equally. Because cDNA was sequenced instead of genomic DNA, activated cells with high expression could be over-represented, although the groups did not differ in activation or CD3 levels. At VDJ recombination sites, type 1 diabetes patients had fewer insertions and more deleted nucleotides, which implies abnormalities in thymic rearrangement.

All of the isolated RNA was reverse transcribed with the High Capacity cDNA Reverse Transcription Kit, so expressed TCRB transcripts were sequenced. Deep immunoSEQ sequencing was performed on naive, central memory and regulatory T cell samples, with an average of approximately 4 million total reads per sample. After sorted cells were lysed in RLT buffer, RNA was extracted with DNase-treated RNeasy Micro or Mini kits, with the choice depending on cell number. Each cell subset was processed separately to prevent cross-contamination, with patient and healthy donor samples processed together. TCRB sequences were amplified from cDNA with the immunoSEQ multiplex PCR, producing 87-bp fragments spanning the CDR3 region. Sequencing of the amplicons was performed on the Illumina HiSeq platform. Per the original workflow: Synthetic template baselines were used to correct PCR bias computationally, reads within Hamming distance 2 were collapsed, and singletons that could not be merged were discarded. By aligning reads against IMGT, V, D and J genes, CDR3 length, and insertions or deletions at six rearrangement sites were assigned. Within each subset, clonotype counts were normalized to sorted cell number, and only after that were true diversity and Gini coefficients computed with the tcR R package. The overlap coefficient, calculated on TCRB nucleotide sequences, was used to quantify repertoire sharing. As a proxy for the pre-selection repertoire, out-of-frame TCRB sequences from naive cells were analyzed. TCRdb re-hosts the immuneACCESS table, in-frame sequences only. Its copies lack some clones; in the studies checked, an unresolved V gene accounts for under half of them, and the cause for the rest is not known. That table supplies the V and J calls and clone size; D and trimming were determined from the DNA. Here the sample has roughly 730,000 clones; under 15% occur a single time. Approximately 0.022% of the sample is in the top ten clones.

The germline V and J ends show losses of 5 bases and 5 bases respectively, and no gene match explains 4 bases of the junction. From its cysteine to its phenylalanine, the CDR3 spans 13 amino acids. Of the read, only the CDR3 DNA is kept; its 39 bases are in frame from base 1. CDR1 and CDR2 are read off the germline V gene (reference sequence) as LNHDA and SQIVND. Each donor gave one peripheral blood draw, approximately 100 mL on average, collected into heparinised tubes. Naive, central memory, regulatory and stem cell-like memory CD4+ T cells were sorted on a BD FACSAria II using a panel including CD45RO, CCR7, CD25, CD127, CD95 and CD27. Every sorted population had a purity above 95%. PBMCs were separated immediately by Lymphoprep density gradient centrifugation and were stained directly, without being cultured. So that batch effects would be minimized, each experiment stained and sorted samples in pairs, pairing one healthy donor with one patient.

In its sample, this clone was seen a few times. Its antigen remains undetermined. There are no base qualities to consult, and no much larger clone falls within one base. The TCR originated in a man younger than 35 with type 1 diabetes. The chain is encoded by TRBV19 joined to TRBJ2-5; 8 bases in the middle match TRBD1. Sample: naive CD4+ T cells from blood. The sample's cell subset or site label, in plain terms: true naive CD4+ T cells. Here is the DNA: TGTGCCAGTAGTTCGGGACAGGTGGAGACCCAGTACTTC. Its translation reads: CASSSGQVETQYF.